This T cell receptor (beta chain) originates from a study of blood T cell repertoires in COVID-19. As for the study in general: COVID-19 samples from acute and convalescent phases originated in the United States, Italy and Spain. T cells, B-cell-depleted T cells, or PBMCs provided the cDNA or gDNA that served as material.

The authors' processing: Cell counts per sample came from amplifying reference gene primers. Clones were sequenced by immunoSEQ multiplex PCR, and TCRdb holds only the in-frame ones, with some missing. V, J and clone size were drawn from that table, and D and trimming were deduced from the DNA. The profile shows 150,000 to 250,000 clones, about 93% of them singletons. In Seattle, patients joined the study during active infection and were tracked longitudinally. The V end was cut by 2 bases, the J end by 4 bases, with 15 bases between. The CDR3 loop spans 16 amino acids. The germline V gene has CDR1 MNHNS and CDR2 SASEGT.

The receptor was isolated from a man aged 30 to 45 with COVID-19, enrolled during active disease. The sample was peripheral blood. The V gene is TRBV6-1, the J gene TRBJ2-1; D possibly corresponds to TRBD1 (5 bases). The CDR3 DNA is TGTGCCAGCAGTGAATTTCTAAGGGGCCGGTACAATGAGCAGTTCTTC. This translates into CASSEFLRGRYNEQFF.